The 18 T cell receptor beta chains listed next were all sequenced from one sample in a study of regulatory T cells in long-lasting Graves disease. Relying on iRepertoire HTBI primers and Arm-PCR of CDR3 regions, the team built TCR beta libraries. TCRdb called the multiplex PCR reads again in MiXCR, with one record for every CDR3 protein. The sample contains 300,000 to 350,000 distinct CDR3 sequences, around 20% of which appear only once. Documented time point: persistent/refractory GD, antithyroid drugs over 5 years with positive TRAb. PBMCs provided the RNA from which the TCR library was made. This sample comprised peripheral blood mononuclear cells (PBMCs), obtained when the disease was refractory, from a patient treated with antithyroid drugs. Receptor source: a female donor with Graves disease.

Many counts were recorded for this clonotype. The chain joins TRBV27 to TRBJ1-2; D is uncertain. This CDR3 has 14 amino acids. Per the germline V gene, CDR1 is MNHEY and CDR2 is SMNVEV (reference sequence). V lost 6 bases, J lost 1 base, and 12 bases lay in between. CDR3 sequence (DNA): TGTGCCAGCAGGCCGAGGACGAATAACTATGGCTACACCTTC. It specifies CASRPRTNNYGYTF.

The CDR3 is CAIRNRGPDTGELFF. CDR3 DNA: TGTGCCATCAGGAACAGGGGACCAGACACCGGGGAGCTGTTTTTT. J is TRBJ2-2 and V is TRBV10-3; 7 bases match TRBD1. The CDR3 runs to 15 residues. V dropped 6 bases and J dropped 3; count of bases not matched to a gene: 7. Looked up from germline, CDR1 is ENHRY and CDR2 is SYGVKD.

There are many counts of this clonotype. The rearrangement uses TRBV6-5 and TRBJ2-7; 9 positions agree with TRBD2. The CDR3 is 16 residues long. The germline V gene encodes CDR1 MNHEY and CDR2 SVGAGI. J gave up 4 bases and V 2 bases, and 9 bases lay outside the gene matches. The CDR3 DNA reads as TGTGCCAGCAGTTACCGGAAAGCGGGAGGACGGTACGAGCAGTACTTC. Amino acids: CASSYRKAGGRYEQYF.

This clonotype was counted many times. This chain links TRBV3-1 with TRBJ2-7, with D uncertain. The V gene's germline CDR1 is LGHDT and CDR2 YNNKEL (reference sequence). This CDR3 is built from 15 residues. Trimming left V 4 bases short and J 0 bases short, with 13 bases between. CDR3 sequence: CASSRSALSSYEQYF. The CDR3 nucleotides read TGTGCCAGCAGCCGATCTGCTTTGAGCTCCTACGAGCAGTACTTC.

There are many counts of this clonotype. The chain carries TRBV2 and TRBJ2-7, with 10 bases identical to TRBD2. Losses at the gene ends were 6 bases for V and 5 bases for J; bases not matched to a gene: 7. CDR1 SNHLY and CDR2 FYNNEI come from the germline V gene. This CDR3 region has 14 residues. The CDR3 spells CASSLLAGRNEQYF. The CDR3 region has the DNA TGTGCCAGCAGCCTACTAGCGGGAAGGAACGAGCAGTACTTC.

The J gene is TRBJ2-3, the V gene TRBV29-1; the D gene is possibly TRBD1 (7 bases). CDR3 size: 13 residues. Germline CDR1 SQVTM, CDR2 ANQGSEA. Trimming stripped 6 bases from V and 4 bases from J, with 14 bases between. DNA of the CDR3: TGCAGCGTCGCGGGCAGGGGGGCAGATACGCAGTATTTT. It encodes CSVAGRGADTQYF.

V is TRBV20-1 and J is TRBJ1-2; D might be TRBD1 (5 bases). Per germline, CDR1 DFQATT and CDR2 SNEGSKA (reference sequence). Trimming pared 4 bases from V and 7 bases from J, leaving 10 bases between. There are 11 residues in the CDR3. The CDR3 is CSATGWAGYTF. CDR3 nucleotide sequence: TGCAGTGCTACAGGGTGGGCTGGCTACACCTTC.

As concerns this clonotype: A read error is possible here, since a much larger clone lies one base away. The rearrangement uses TRBV3-1 and TRBJ1-1; D might be TRBD1 (5 bases). Germline V gene data show CDR1 as LGHDT and CDR2 as YNNKEL (reference sequence). V lost 2 bases and J 1 base, leaving 14 bases between the germline ends. The CDR3 length is 16 residues. The CDR3 region has the DNA TGTGCCAGCAGCCAAAAAAGCAGGGTCCGGAACACTGAAGCTTTCTTT. It encodes CASSQKSRVRNTEAFF.

The table lists this clonotype with a few counts. The rearrangement joins TRBV18 to TRBJ1-6; TRBD1 agrees at 7 bases. V shed 5 bases and J 0 bases; nucleotides not matched to a gene: 7. Germline assignment: CDR1 KGHSH and CDR2 LQKENI. This CDR3 is built from 17 residues. CDR3 residues: CASSLTGPSSYNSPLHF. CDR3 nucleotide sequence: TGTGCCAGCTCATTGACAGGGCCCAGCTCCTATAATTCACCCCTCCACTTT.

The V and J genes are TRBV28 and TRBJ1-2, with D possibly matching TRBD1 (5 bases). The V gene lost 2 bases and the J gene lost 4 bases, with 17 bases spanning the gap. The CDR3 loop spans 16 amino acids. The germline CDR1 and CDR2 sequences are MDHEN and SYDVKM. CDR3 in DNA: TGTGCCAGCAGTTTAGCCGGGGCGAATACAGGCTATGGCTACACCTTC. Its protein is CASSLAGANTGYGYTF.

This chain connects TRBV20-1 to TRBJ2-3; D may match TRBD1 or TRBD2 (5 bases each). Between the trimmed V and J ends, which lost 7 bases and 4 bases, there was a span of 6 bases. CDR1 and CDR2 from the germline V gene are DFQATT and SNEGSKA (reference sequence). The CDR3 is 10 amino acids. CDR3 nucleotide sequence: TGCAGTGGAGGGGCAGATACGCAGTATTTT. Its translation is CSGGADTQYF.

This chain joins TRBV15 and TRBJ1-5; D gene unclear. The CDR3 loop spans 14 amino acids. V was shortened by 0 bases and J by 4 bases, with 7 bases between the two germline ends. Per the germline V gene, CDR1 is LNHNV and CDR2 is YYDKDF (reference sequence). The DNA for the CDR3 is TGTGCCACCAGCAGAGATTGGAGGAATCAGCCCCAGCATTTT. It translates to CATSRDWRNQPQHF.

This clonotype was observed a handful of times. The chain is built from TRBV2 and TRBJ2-2, with D uncertain. The CDR3 totals 13 residues. V lost 0 bases and J 3 bases, leaving 2 bases between the germline ends. Germline V gene data show CDR1 as SNHLY and CDR2 as FYNNEI. In DNA, the CDR3 is TGTGCCAGCAGTGAAGCCGACACCGGGGAGCTGTTTTTT. It specifies CASSEADTGELFF.

The CDR3 here is CSADRFHGYTF. The CDR3 bases are TGCAGTGCCGATCGATTTCATGGCTACACCTTC. The gene calls are TRBV20-1 and TRBJ1-2; no clear D gene. Germline V CDR1 and CDR2: DFQATT, SNEGSKA (reference sequence). Trimming took off 6 bases at V and 6 bases at J, with 11 bases between the two ends. CDR3 length equals 11 residues.

On this clonotype itself: Just one base apart from a much larger clone, this may be a read error. The gene calls are TRBV7-2 and TRBJ1-1, with a tentative D call TRBD1 (5 bases). The V end was cut by 7 bases, the J end by 4 bases, with 19 bases between. The CDR3 extends over 15 amino acids. Looked up from germline, CDR1 is SGHTA and CDR2 is FQGNSA. The CDR3, as DNA: TGTGCCAGCAACTCCCAGGGAGCGGGGGTCACTGAAGCTTTCTTT. Translation gives CASNSQGAGVTEAFF. The variable domain in full, with the rest retrieved from reference TRBV7-2 and TRBJ1-1, is GAGVSQSPSNKVTEKGKDVELRCDPISGHTALYWYRQSLGQGLEFLIYFQGNSAPDKSGLPSDRFSAERTGGSVSTLTIQRTQQEDSAVYLCASNSQGAGVTEAFFGQGTRLTVV.

The chain is built from TRBV29-1 and TRBJ2-1, with 8 bases identical to TRBD1. CDR3 length equals 12 residues. The V segment lost 3 bases and the J segment 7 bases; nucleotides outside the gene matches: 2. Germline V gene sequence: CDR1 SQVTM, CDR2 ANQGSEA. CDR3 in amino acids: CSVDNRGNEQFF. The CDR3, as DNA: TGCAGCGTTGACAACAGGGGGAATGAGCAGTTCTTC.

The genes are TRBV6-1 and TRBJ2-5; perhaps TRBD2 as D (6 bases). This CDR3 is 16 amino acids long. The germline CDR1 and CDR2 sequences are MNHNS and SASEGT. V was pared by 0 bases and J by 9 bases, with 20 bases between. In nucleotides, the CDR3 is TGTGCCAGCAGTGAAGCCGCTGGGGACGGCGGGGAGGCCCAGTACTTC. It translates to CASSEAAGDGGEAQYF.

This clonotype was counted many times. The rearrangement joins TRBV28 to TRBJ2-5; D uncertain. The CDR3 covers 13 residues. Germline assignment: CDR1 MDHEN and CDR2 SYDVKM. Trimming left V 7 bases short and J 5 bases short, with 14 bases between. The CDR3 nucleotides read TGTGCCAGCACCCCCTATGTGGTGGAGACCCAGTACTTC. It is translated as CASTPYVVETQYF.